Given below is one TCR beta chain in context. Its binding antigen is unknown. Base qualities are not recorded, but no much larger clone differs from it by a single base. One collaborating source in Seattle enrolled patients during active infection and followed them longitudinally through the course of disease. The collaborating institutions used their own protocols to collect whole blood in K2EDTA tubes. For TCRbeta analysis, collaborators shipped samples as frozen whole blood, isolated PBMCs, or DNA extracted from either of those sample types. This sample was included in a study of blood T cell repertoires in COVID-19 (TCRdb year 2020). Notes on the research overall: The collaborator samples originated in the United States, Italy and Spain and spanned the acute and convalescent phases of COVID-19. The material from the prospective study consisted of cDNA or gDNA derived from T cells, B-cell-depleted T cells, or PBMCs. Samples were obtained from the ongoing ImmuneRACE study (first 160 participants) and from 1,254 subjects provided by 6 global collaborators. Where available, HLA class I and class II types were taken from metadata supplied by the sample provider and were not determined by assay-based typing. The repertoires were released in a freely available public database meant as a resource for research on the immune response to SARS-CoV-2. A de-identified subject ID, COVID-19 status, age in years and sex were almost always included in the sample metadata. Subjects who had been exposed to COVID-19, were actively infected with it, or had recovered from it provided the deeply sampled blood TCRbeta repertoires that made up the dataset. General findings and caveats noted by the study authors: The amount of clinical and demographic metadata varied by source and participant and was provided uncurated.

The immunoSEQ Assay, a bias-controlled multiplex PCR, was used to amplify TCRbeta CDR3 regions from genomic DNA. On the authors' methods: The number of nucleated cells in each sample was estimated by amplification of reference gene primers within the assay. To quantify the absolute abundance of each unique TCRbeta CDR3 rearrangement, sequence reads were collapsed and filtered. For each sample, productive Simpson clonality was calculated by taking the square root of Simpson's diversity index across productive rearrangements. The table comes from immuneACCESS by way of TCRdb, which keeps in-frame sequences with V and J called. Part of the clones is missing from these tables; in studies checked, under half for an unresolved V gene and the rest for unknown reasons. The D gene and trimming were derived from the DNA, and the V and J assignments and clone size from that table. The sample yields some 170,000 clones; just over 90% were counted once. The ten biggest clones cover roughly 2% of the sample.

CDR1 and CDR2 were assigned from the germline V gene as SQVTM and ANQGSEA. V trim: 8 bases; J trim: 9 bases; unmatched bases: 14. From cysteine to phenylalanine, the CDR3 is 14 amino acids long. Only the CDR3 part of the read is kept: 42 bases, read in frame from the first base. Recombination connected TRBV29-1 to TRBJ2-1, with 9 junctional bases fitting TRBD1. Sequenced sample: peripheral blood. The source is a woman aged 60-75 years with COVID-19, enrolled during active disease. The CDR3 loop reads CSSGLGQGLGEQFF. In nucleotide form, the sequence is TGCAGCTCAGGACTGGGACAGGGCCTAGGTGAGCAGTTCTTC.